This T cell receptor beta chain was sequenced during a study of T cells after yellow fever vaccination. Study outcomes and limitations: Only a small proportion of the clonotypes turned up in both the CD4 and the CD8 compartments, likely arising from convergent recombination.

TCRdb called the 5' RACE reads again in MiXCR, with one record for every CDR3 protein. The sample lists about 260,000 distinct CDR3 sequences, 10% to 15% seen once, with less than 0.55% in the top ten. Points on this clonotype: Its antigen is not identified.

The CDR3 has 17 residues. Germline V gene lookup returns CDR1 LNHDA and CDR2 SQIVND (reference sequence). Between the trimmed V and J ends, which lost 10 bases and 4 bases, there was a span of 26 bases. The chain employs TRBV19 and TRBJ1-3; D is unresolved. This clonotype was obtained from a man aged 30 to 45 who received the YFV17D yellow fever vaccine. Sequences were derived from CD4+ T cells sorted from PBMCs, sampled 45 days after the yellow fever booster vaccination. The CDR3 nucleotides are TGTGCCACTTGGGCTACCTCGCGGCGGACGAGAGGAAACACCATATATTTT. This sequence encodes CATWATSRRTRGNTIYF.